What follows are 32 T cell receptor beta chains derived from one specimen sequenced in a study of T-cell memory formation after mild COVID-19. MiXCR, run by TCRdb on the 5' RACE reads, gives a single entry per CDR3 protein. The sample shows around 130,000 distinct CDR3 sequences, roughly 15% of them seen only once. The material sequenced was PBMCs or a T cell subset sorted from them (not recorded which). These receptors all stem from an adult woman who had mild COVID-19 (a few samples of this study predate the infection). Cell type and time point are not known.

This rearrangement joins TRBV12-3 or TRBV12-4 to TRBJ2-7, with D perhaps TRBD1 or TRBD2 (5 bases each). The length of the CDR3 is 15 residues. V lost 4 bases to trimming and J lost 0 bases, with 13 bases between them. CDR3 nucleotide sequence: TGTGCCAGCAGTTACGGGACCGAAGGCTCCTACGAGCAGTACTTC. It encodes CASSYGTEGSYEQYF.

This clonotype came up a few times. The rearrangement joins TRBV29-1 to TRBJ2-2; perhaps TRBD2 as D (5 bases). The V and J ends lost 7 bases and 1 base respectively, with 19 bases between them. The CDR3 length is 16 residues. Germline-derived CDR1 and CDR2 are SQVTM and ANQGSEA. CDR3 DNA: TGCAGCGCCAACCGCCGAGGGAAAGGGAACACCGGGGAGCTGTTTTTT. It yields the protein CSANRRGKGNTGELFF.

This clonotype has more than one count but fewer than ten. The rearrangement links TRBV7-2 to TRBJ2-3; unclear D gene. The CDR3 totals 12 residues. CDR1 is SGHTA, CDR2 FQGNSA, per germline. Trimming took off 7 bases at V and 1 base at J, with 6 bases between the two ends. CDR3 bases: TGTGCCAGCAAGGCCCGCACAGATACGCAGTATTTT. Amino acids: CASKARTDTQYF.

CDR3 residues: CASSLNDRETQYF. The CDR3 DNA sequence: TGTGCCAGCAGTTTGAACGACAGGGAGACCCAGTACTTC. The V gene is TRBV12-3 or TRBV12-4, the J gene TRBJ2-5, with a weak D call TRBD1 (6 bases). V lost 3 bases and J 5 bases, leaving 10 bases between the germline ends. The CDR3 has 13 amino acids.

This clonotype was seen a handful of times. J is TRBJ2-1 and V is TRBV5-1, with a tentative D call TRBD2 (6 bases). The CDR3 is 15 amino acids. Deletions cut 4 bases from V and 0 bases from J, with 11 bases between. Looked up from germline, CDR1 is SGHRS and CDR2 is YFSETQ. CDR3 in DNA: TGCGCCAGCAGCCAAACTAGCATCTCCTACAATGAGCAGTTCTTC. As protein: CASSQTSISYNEQFF.

CDR3 DNA: TGCGCCAGCAGCCAAGAAAGGCGGGGCGGATCGCAGTACTTC. Translated, it gives CASSQERRGGSQYF. This chain links TRBV4-1 with TRBJ2-7; possibly TRBD2 for D (6 bases). V was cut by 0 bases and J by 9 bases, with 15 bases left in between. Germline assignment: CDR1 MGHRA and CDR2 YSYEKL. The CDR3 is 14 residues long.

CDR3 loop: CSAQPGQGIQPQHF. As DNA, the CDR3 is TGCAGTGCTCAACCGGGACAGGGGATCCAGCCCCAGCATTTT. J is TRBJ1-5 and V is TRBV20-1; TRBD1 aligns across 10 bases. In germline, CDR1 is DFQATT, CDR2 SNEGSKA (reference sequence). After removal of 5 bases from V and 7 bases from J, the junction contained 8 bases not matched to a gene. The CDR3 contains 14 residues.

The chain has TRBV7-9 and TRBJ2-5; possibly TRBD2 for D (5 bases). V gave up 1 base and J gave up 3 bases, with 12 bases separating them. The CDR3 is 15 residues long. CDR1 is SEHNR and CDR2 is FQNEAQ in the germline V gene (reference sequence). CDR3 in amino acids: CASSLGLTGKETQYF. The DNA for the CDR3 is TGTGCCAGCAGCTTAGGTCTAACGGGGAAAGAGACCCAGTACTTC.

V and J are TRBV7-2 and TRBJ2-7; D may be TRBD2 (6 bases). The CDR3 runs to 14 residues. Germline CDR1 reads SGHTA; CDR2 reads FQGNSA. Trimming removed 3 bases at V and 1 base at J, with 10 bases between. CDR3 sequence: CASSFRELSYEQYF. The CDR3 DNA follows: TGTGCCAGCAGCTTCCGGGAGTTGTCCTACGAGCAGTACTTC.

This clonotype was counted between two and nine times. The V call is TRBV6-5, the J call TRBJ2-4; 10 bases line up with TRBD1. The CDR3 contains 14 residues. The V gene end was trimmed by 5 bases and the J gene end by 9 bases; junction bases not matched to a gene: 7. In germline, CDR1 is MNHEY, CDR2 SVGAGI. CDR3 bases: TGTGCCAGCAGTCCCGACAGGGGGCAATCCATTCAGTACTTC. Its translation: CASSPDRGQSIQYF.

This chain joins TRBV25-1 and TRBJ2-3; D is possibly TRBD1 (6 bases). Trimming removed 4 bases at V and 3 bases at J, with 11 bases between. The CDR3 covers 14 residues. Germline CDR1 and CDR2: MGHDK and SYGVNS. The CDR3, as DNA: TGTGCCAGCAGTGGCGCAAGGGGGACAGATACGCAGTATTTT. Its translation: CASSGARGTDTQYF.

The table lists this clonotype with a few counts. The chain links TRBV12-3 or TRBV12-4 to TRBJ2-3; 8 positions agree with TRBD2. The CDR3 extends over 16 amino acids. V shed 6 bases and J 3 bases; nucleotides not matched to a gene: 11. The CDR3 sequence is CASSHEAGVGTDTQYF. Written as DNA, the CDR3 is TGTGCCAGCAGCCACGAAGCGGGGGTTGGAACAGATACGCAGTATTTT.

This chain joins TRBV29-1 and TRBJ2-6, with D unclear. CDR1 SQVTM and CDR2 ANQGSEA come from the germline V gene. The CDR3 consists of 14 residues. Trimming pared 6 bases from V and 0 bases from J, leaving 9 bases between. The CDR3 DNA sequence: TGCAGCGTCAAATGGAGCTCTGGGGCCAACGTCCTGACTTTC. Its translation: CSVKWSSGANVLTF.

A few counts support this clonotype. The CDR3 DNA follows: TGCGCCAGCATAGCCCGTAGGAACACTGAAGCTTTCTTT. Translated: CASIARRNTEAFF. The V gene is TRBV10-2, the J gene TRBJ1-1; the D is unclear. The CDR3 has 13 amino acids. Germline CDR1 reads WSHSY; CDR2 reads SAAADI. Trimming pared 7 bases from V and 1 base from J, leaving 10 bases between.

The V gene is TRBV5-1, the J gene TRBJ1-1, with D tentatively TRBD1 (6 bases). Trimming removed 2 bases at V and 0 bases at J, with 20 bases between. The CDR3 is 18 amino acids. Per the germline V gene, CDR1 is SGHRS and CDR2 is YFSETQ. This CDR3 is CASSFRGPEPTLNTEAFF. CDR3 in DNA: TGCGCCAGCAGCTTTCGGGGGCCAGAACCGACCTTGAACACTGAAGCTTTCTTT.

V usage is TRBV7-2 and J usage is TRBJ1-3; D is ambiguous. This CDR3 contains 16 residues. Germline values: CDR1 SGHTA, CDR2 FQGNSA. Trimming removed 4 bases at V and 1 base at J, with 14 bases between. The CDR3 DNA is TGTGCCAGCAGCTCCGACACCTCCCGGTCTGGAAACACCATATATTTT. This gives the protein CASSSDTSRSGNTIYF.

Worth noting for this clonotype: The conserved phenylalanine or tryptophan is not found at the CDR3 terminus, so this likely reflects a read error. The limits of the CDR3 on the DNA are not certain, so only TCRdb's listed CDR3 is given. V is TRBV4-1 and J is TRBJ2-1; TRBD2 is the table's D call and was not checked against the DNA. From its first to its last residue, the CDR3 has 16 amino acids. Germline V gives CDR1 MGHRA, CDR2 YSYEKL. This CDR3 reads CASSQVPGLAGGFQAC.

This clonotype was observed a few times. V usage is TRBV7-2 and J usage is TRBJ2-3; 11 nucleotides agree with TRBD2. After removal of 5 bases from V and 4 bases from J, the junction contained 20 bases not matched to a gene. Germline-derived CDR1 and CDR2 are SGHTA and FQGNSA. The CDR3 runs to 20 residues. CDR3 coding DNA: TGTGCCAGCAGCCCCCGGGGGTCTTTTACTAGCGGGGGAGGCGCAGATACGCAGTATTTT. The encoded protein is CASSPRGSFTSGGGADTQYF.

The sample holds a few counts of this clonotype. V and J are TRBV9 and TRBJ1-2; D remains ambiguous. The CDR3 extends over 12 amino acids. Trimming left V 0 bases short and J 3 bases short, with 3 bases between. Germline V gene sequence: CDR1 SGDLS, CDR2 YYNGEE. CDR3 sequence reads: CASSVGHYGYTF. CDR3 bases: TGTGCCAGCAGCGTAGGTCACTATGGCTACACCTTC.

The chain combines TRBV5-4 with TRBJ2-3; a possible D gene is TRBD2 (6 bases). CDR3 length: 15 amino acids. The germline gives CDR1 SGHNT, CDR2 YYREEE (reference sequence). V was clipped by 0 bases and J by 4 bases, with 12 bases between them. The CDR3 here is CASSLGRGSPDTQYF. CDR3 in DNA: TGTGCCAGCAGCTTGGGGCGGGGATCCCCAGATACGCAGTATTTT.

In its sample, this clonotype was seen a few times. This chain links TRBV6-5 with TRBJ2-1, with D perhaps TRBD1 (6 bases). The ends were cut back, 2 bases at V and 6 bases at J, with 20 bases in the middle. The CDR3 length is 17 residues. Germline assignment: CDR1 MNHEY and CDR2 SVGAGI. The CDR3 bases are TGTGCCAGCAGTTACGACAATACAGGGCCCAACTCCAATGAGCAGTTCTTC. This sequence encodes CASSYDNTGPNSNEQFF.

This clonotype appeared many times. The chain joins TRBV4-1 to TRBJ1-1, with no clear D. Looked up from germline, CDR1 is MGHRA and CDR2 is YSYEKL. CDR3 length equals 15 residues. V was trimmed by 1 base and J by 4 bases, leaving 13 bases between them. The CDR3 region has the DNA TGCGCCAGCAGCCAAGGGGGAGGTTTAGGCACTGAAGCTTTCTTT. Its protein product is CASSQGGGLGTEAFF.

This clonotype has more than one count but fewer than ten. The chain uses TRBV7-7 and TRBJ2-3; D is undetermined. The germline V gene encodes CDR1 SSHAT and CDR2 FNYEAQ (reference sequence). The CDR3 runs 13 residues. Trimming took 6 bases from V and 3 from J, leaving 10 bases between them. CDR3 nucleotide sequence: TGTGCCAGCAGTGATCGCGTAACAGATACGCAGTATTTT. Translating gives CASSDRVTDTQYF.

At least ten counts were recorded for this clonotype. The J gene is TRBJ2-3, the V gene TRBV12-3 or TRBV12-4; D gene unclear. V lost 5 bases and J lost 1, with 1 base in between. This CDR3 spans 11 amino acids. As DNA, the CDR3 is TGTGCCAGCAGTCGCACAGATACGCAGTATTTT. Its protein product is CASSRTDTQYF.

This clonotype occurred a few times. The chain uses TRBV12-3 or TRBV12-4 and TRBJ2-1, with TRBD2 matching 11 bases. There are 18 residues in the CDR3. V trimming: 2 bases; J trimming: 8 bases; junction bases outside the gene matches: 14. The CDR3 coding sequence is TGTGCCAGCAGTTTATTCTATCCGACTAGCGGGGATGGCGATGAGCAGTTCTTC. This codes for CASSLFYPTSGDGDEQFF.

This clonotype appeared a few times. The chain employs TRBV29-1 and TRBJ2-1; D is unresolved. This CDR3 spans 12 amino acids. CDR1 is SQVTM and CDR2 is ANQGSEA in the germline V gene. Deletions cut 7 bases from V and 2 bases from J, with 9 bases between. CDR3 nucleotides: TGCAGCGGCAGGCGCCCCTACAATGAGCAGTTCTTC. Translated, it gives CSGRRPYNEQFF.

This clonotype was seen more than once but under ten times. The V gene is TRBV5-1, the J gene TRBJ2-7; 7 nucleotides line up with TRBD2. The germline V gene encodes CDR1 SGHRS and CDR2 YFSETQ. This CDR3 is 15 amino acids long. V was clipped by 2 bases and J by 3 bases; unmatched bases: 8. The CDR3 DNA reads TGCGCCAGCAGCTTAGGGGCTAGCGGAGACTACGAGCAGTACTTC. This translates into CASSLGASGDYEQYF.

The CDR3 reads CASSPGRSSYEQYF. Written as DNA, the CDR3 is TGCGCCAGCAGCCCGGGACGTAGCTCCTACGAGCAGTACTTC. The chain is built from TRBV5-1 and TRBJ2-7; the D gene could be TRBD1 or TRBD2 (5 bases each). The CDR3 has 14 amino acids. Germline V gene sequence: CDR1 SGHRS, CDR2 YFSETQ. Trimming removed 4 bases at V and 0 bases at J, with 11 bases between.

This clonotype has only a few counts. The chain employs TRBV18 and TRBJ2-1; D call uncertain. CDR3 length: 14 residues. Germline CDR1 reads KGHSH; CDR2 reads LQKENI. V was cut by 1 base and J by 2 bases, with 6 bases left in between. The CDR3 here is CASSPQATYNEQFF. Here the CDR3 DNA reads TGTGCCAGCTCACCACAGGCAACCTACAATGAGCAGTTCTTC.

This clonotype was counted at least ten times. DNA of the CDR3: TGCAGCGCATCTAGCGGCGAAGTATCTGGGGCCAACGTCCTGACTTTC. It yields the protein CSASSGEVSGANVLTF. The chain employs TRBV29-1 and TRBJ2-6; TRBD2 matches at 7 bases. The CDR3 sequence is 16 residues long. Germline-derived CDR1 and CDR2 are SQVTM and ANQGSEA. J was trimmed by 1 base and V by 7 bases; bases with no gene match: 10.

This clonotype was detected a few times. The rearrangement uses TRBV12-3 or TRBV12-4 and TRBJ2-2; D possibly corresponds to TRBD1 (5 bases). The CDR3 contains 13 residues. Trimming took 3 bases from V and 3 from J, leaving 5 bases between them. The CDR3 region is CASSFRDTGELFF. CDR3 bases: TGTGCCAGCAGTTTCAGGGACACCGGGGAGCTGTTTTTT.

This clonotype has just a few counts. This chain connects TRBV7-9 to TRBJ2-3; unclear D gene. The CDR3 is 14 amino acids. CDR1 and CDR2 (germline): SEHNR, FQNEAQ (reference sequence). The ends were cut back, 0 bases at V and 4 bases at J, with 8 bases in the middle. CDR3 coding DNA: TGTGCCAGCAGCTTAGCGCAGTTGTCAGATACGCAGTATTTT. Its translation is CASSLAQLSDTQYF.